Detailed here is one TCR beta chain. This table comes from immunoSEQ multiplex PCR, and its TCRdb copy is limited to in-frame clones, with some not included. The profile covers 95,000 or so clones, with roughly 95% appearing a single time and around 0.3% taken by the ten largest. The length of the CDR3 is 15 residues. The ends lost 3 bases at V and 10 bases at J; junction bases unmatched: 9. Germline-derived CDR1 and CDR2 are LNHDA and SQIVND (reference sequence). The sample is drawn from a study of technical replicates of blood from a handful of donors. The material sequenced was T cells isolated from PBMCs. The chain uses TRBV19 and TRBJ2-1, with 10 nucleotides matching TRBD2. This TCR derives from a human donor in good health. The CDR3 DNA sequence: TGTGCCAGTAGTATCCTAGCGGGAGCCCTAGGCGAGCAGTTCTTC. Translating gives CASSILAGALGEQFF.